This paragraph reports one T cell receptor (beta chain). Its antigen is not identified. V gave up 0 bases and J gave up 3 bases, with 9 bases separating them. This CDR3 region has 14 residues. The germline V gene has CDR1 SGHRS and CDR2 YFSETQ. The data stem from a study of cytomegalovirus exposure and HLA in healthy donors. Study at large: There were under 130 million unique TCR beta sequences, drawn from about 180 million T cells, in an earlier analysis.

Each donor was healthy, and each was a bone marrow donor. Study results and limitations: With DRB1 most and HLA-C fewest, TCR association rates differed between HLA loci in a later analysis.

The PCR employed 60 Vbeta primers together with 13 Jbeta primers. Only in-frame clones appear in the TCRdb table, and some are missing; sequencing was by immunoSEQ multiplex PCR. The sample has 95,000 to 110,000 clones; about three quarters are singletons. The sequence derives from a man between 60 and 70 years old in good health and CMV-seropositive. The genes are TRBV5-1 and TRBJ1-1; no reliable D call. The source material was PBMCs. The DNA for the CDR3 is TGCGCCAGCAGCTTGGACAGCCCAGACACTGAAGCTTTCTTT. Translated, it gives CASSLDSPDTEAFF.